Each of the 32 T cell receptor beta chains below was sequenced from the same sample in a study of T-cell memory formation after mild COVID-19. TCRdb re-derived calls from the 5' RACE reads in MiXCR, one entry per CDR3 protein. The repertoire holds around 400,000 distinct CDR3 sequences, with roughly 24% as singletons. Material: PBMCs or a T cell subset sorted from them (not recorded which). Receptors originate from an adult woman who had mild COVID-19 (a few samples of this study predate the infection). Cell type and time point are not known.

This chain uses TRBV7-9 with TRBJ1-2; the D is unclear. Trimming took off 0 bases at V and 3 bases at J, with 14 bases between the two ends. The CDR3 totals 16 residues. Germline V gives CDR1 SEHNR, CDR2 FQNEAQ (reference sequence). CDR3 residues: CASSLAVGVHDYGYTF. The CDR3 DNA follows: TGTGCCAGCAGCTTAGCAGTCGGTGTGCACGACTATGGCTACACCTTC. Full variable domain (outside the CDR3, taken from reference TRBV7-9 and TRBJ1-2): DTGVSQNPRHKITKRGQNVTFRCDPISEHNRLYWYRQTLGQGPEFLTYFQNEAQLEKSRLLSDRFSAERPKGSFSTLEIQRTEQGDSAMYLCASSLAVGVHDYGYTFGSGTRLTVV.

The rearrangement uses TRBV29-1 and TRBJ1-2; 9 bases fit TRBD1. The CDR3 covers 13 residues. The ends lost 7 bases at V and 5 bases at J; junction bases unmatched: 8. Germline values: CDR1 SQVTM, CDR2 ANQGSEA. CDR3 sequence: CSALDRGPYGYTF. For the CDR3, the DNA is TGCAGCGCCTTGGACAGGGGCCCTTATGGCTACACCTTC.

This rearrangement joins TRBV12-5 to TRBJ2-1; D is undetermined. The germline V gene encodes CDR1 LGHNT and CDR2 FRNRAP. V dropped 3 bases and J dropped 9 bases, with 9 bases sitting between them. The CDR3 is made up of 12 amino acids. Here the CDR3 DNA reads TGTGCTAGTGGTTTATTGGTCAGTGAGCAGTTCTTC. It specifies CASGLLVSEQFF.

The gene calls are TRBV5-1 and TRBJ2-2; the D gene is possibly TRBD1 (6 bases). The CDR3 loop spans 18 amino acids. Looked up from germline, CDR1 is SGHRS and CDR2 is YFSETQ. The V end was cut by 4 bases, the J end by 1 base, with 20 bases between. The CDR3 DNA reads as TGCGCCAGCAGCCCGACCCGGCGAGGGACACTGAACACCGGGGAGCTGTTTTTT. Translating gives CASSPTRRGTLNTGELFF.

The rearrangement joins TRBV6-6 to TRBJ2-2; the match to TRBD2 covers 10 bases. The junction had 4 bases not matched to a gene; V was cut back by 8 bases and J by 1 base. The CDR3 is 15 residues long. Germline CDR1 MNHNY, CDR2 SVGAGI (reference sequence). The CDR3 reads CASYSGGLNTGELFF. The CDR3 DNA reads TGTGCCAGCTATAGCGGGGGGCTGAACACCGGGGAGCTGTTTTTT.

The chain combines TRBV4-2 with TRBJ2-2; 9 bases are shared with TRBD2. V shed 0 bases and J 0 bases; nucleotides not matched to a gene: 14. The CDR3 covers 21 residues. Looked up from germline, CDR1 is LGHNA and CDR2 is YNFKEQ. The CDR3 reads CASSQDLWDVAGDTNTGELFF. CDR3 sequence (DNA): TGTGCCAGCAGCCAAGATTTGTGGGATGTAGCGGGGGATACGAACACCGGGGAGCTGTTTTTT.

The chain links TRBV20-1 to TRBJ2-1, with 8 bases lining up with TRBD2. V lost 7 bases and J lost 1; bases outside the gene matches: 9. The CDR3 consists of 15 residues. Germline-derived CDR1 and CDR2 are DFQATT and SNEGSKA (reference sequence). The CDR3 nucleotides are TGCAGTGGGCGGGAGGAGCCCTTGTCCTACAATGAGCAGTTCTTC. Translating gives CSGREEPLSYNEQFF.

This clonotype has more than one count but fewer than ten. The chain recombines TRBV5-4 with TRBJ2-1, with a tentative D call TRBD2 (6 bases). Germline V CDR1 and CDR2: SGHNT, YYREEE (reference sequence). V lost 3 bases and J 6 bases, leaving 10 bases between the germline ends. This CDR3 is built from 13 residues. The CDR3, as DNA: TGTGCCAGCAGCTGGGGACTGGGCAATGAGCAGTTCTTC. Protein sequence: CASSWGLGNEQFF.

At least ten counts were recorded for this clonotype. The junction shows a germline mismatch at one end, possibly a read error. The chain has TRBV12-3 or TRBV12-4 and TRBJ2-7; D ambiguous. The CDR3 length is 13 residues. This CDR3 is CASSLAPGYEQYF. The CDR3 DNA is TGCGCCAGCAGCTTGGCCCCCGGGTACGAGCAGTACTTC.

The chain recombines TRBV6-5 with TRBJ2-1, with D maybe TRBD2 (7 bases). Trimming left V 0 bases short and J 3 bases short, with 9 bases between. The CDR3 totals 15 residues. CDR1 is MNHEY, CDR2 SVGAGI, per germline. The CDR3 loop reads CASSYSAGHYNEQFF. The DNA of the CDR3 is TGTGCCAGCAGTTACTCAGCGGGACACTACAATGAGCAGTTCTTC.

The rearrangement joins TRBV7-9 to TRBJ1-1; D is unresolved. This CDR3 region has 14 residues. The germline CDR1 and CDR2 sequences are SEHNR and FQNEAQ (reference sequence). V lost 5 bases and J lost 4, with 14 bases in between. CDR3 sequence: CASSQSWALTEAFF. The CDR3 DNA follows: TGTGCCAGCAGCCAGAGTTGGGCACTCACTGAAGCTTTCTTT.

The V gene is TRBV7-2, the J gene TRBJ2-7, with 14 bases aligning to TRBD2. The junction had 10 bases not matched to a gene; V was cut back by 5 bases and J by 7 bases. CDR1 is SGHTA, CDR2 FQGNSA, per germline. The CDR3 has 16 amino acids. In nucleotides, the CDR3 is TGTGCCAGCAGCGCCGGACTAGCGGGAGGACCACGGGAGCAGTACTTC. Amino acids: CASSAGLAGGPREQYF.

In this sample, this clonotype turned up once. The chain employs TRBV18 and TRBJ1-5, with a tentative D call TRBD1 (6 bases). CDR3 length: 16 amino acids. Germline lookup yields CDR1 KGHSH and CDR2 LQKENI. Trimming cost V 1 base and J 0 bases, with 10 bases left between them. The CDR3 protein is CASSPLGGLSNQPQHF. CDR3 sequence (DNA): TGTGCCAGCTCACCACTCGGGGGCCTTAGCAATCAGCCCCAGCATTTT.

This clonotype was found a few times. The chain is built from TRBV10-3 and TRBJ2-7; D is unclear. V was cut by 0 bases and J by 3 bases, with 12 bases left in between. Germline V CDR1 and CDR2: ENHRY, SYGVKD. This CDR3 has 15 residues. The CDR3 DNA reads TGTGCCATCAGTGAGTCGGGGAAGGGTGGCTACGAGCAGTACTTC. It is translated as CAISESGKGGYEQYF.

The rearrangement links TRBV7-9 to TRBJ2-5, with 7 nucleotides matching TRBD2. With V trimmed by 5 bases and J by 5 bases, 17 bases remained unmatched. Per the germline V gene, CDR1 is SEHNR and CDR2 is FQNEAQ (reference sequence). The CDR3 has 17 residues. The CDR3 sequence is CASSQSRGDSRRETQYF. DNA for the CDR3: TGTGCCAGCAGCCAAAGCCGGGGGGACTCTCGAAGGGAGACCCAGTACTTC.

The V and J genes are TRBV5-6 and TRBJ2-1, with 14 nucleotides matching TRBD2. This CDR3 has 15 residues. Looked up from germline, CDR1 is SGHDT and CDR2 is YYEEEE. The V and J ends lost 3 bases and 9 bases, in that order; junction bases with no gene match: 5. The CDR3, as DNA: TGTGCCAGCAGCTCGACTAGCGGGGGGGCCGCTGAGCAGTTCTTC. Translated: CASSSTSGGAAEQFF.

The chain employs TRBV29-1 and TRBJ2-1; 7 bases fit TRBD1. The CDR3 loop spans 16 amino acids. Trimming cost V 8 bases and J 0 bases; bases outside gene matches: 13. Germline CDR1 and CDR2: SQVTM and ANQGSEA. In DNA, the CDR3 is TGCAGCTCGACAGGGAAGCCCTCCGGCTCCTACAATGAGCAGTTCTTC. Translation gives CSSTGKPSGSYNEQFF.

This clonotype was found a few times. The CDR3 loop reads CASSYRSSGISYNEQFF. CDR3 DNA sequence: TGTGCCAGCAGTTACCGGTCTTCGGGTATCTCCTACAATGAGCAGTTCTTC. The V call is TRBV27, the J call TRBJ2-1; D gene unclear. The CDR3 is 17 amino acids. Trimming removed 4 bases at V and 0 bases at J, with 16 bases between. Germline CDR1 is MNHEY and CDR2 is SMNVEV (reference sequence).

The J gene is TRBJ2-1, the V gene TRBV18; D is perhaps TRBD2 (6 bases). Germline V gene data show CDR1 as KGHSH and CDR2 as LQKENI. There are 12 residues in the CDR3. Trimming cost V 3 bases and J 10 bases, with 10 bases left between them. CDR3 amino acids: CASSPGLLEQFF. In DNA, the CDR3 is TGTGCCAGCTCACCGGGACTCCTCGAGCAGTTCTTC.

There are many counts of this clonotype. This sequence joins TRBV5-1 and TRBJ2-7; no reliable D call. The length of the CDR3 is 12 residues. Trimming removed 3 bases from V and 7 bases from J, with 11 bases in between. From germline, CDR1 is SGHRS and CDR2 YFSETQ. The chain's CDR3 is CASSSQGKEQYF. The CDR3, as DNA: TGCGCCAGCAGCTCCCAAGGAAAAGAGCAGTACTTC.

The chain carries TRBV29-1 and TRBJ1-2; 11 bases map to TRBD1. The V segment lost 6 bases and the J segment 5 bases; nucleotides outside the gene matches: 5. The CDR3 runs to 13 residues. Germline assignment: CDR1 SQVTM and CDR2 ANQGSEA. The CDR3 spells CSVSDRGPYGYTF. The CDR3 DNA follows: TGCAGCGTATCGGACAGGGGGCCTTATGGCTACACCTTC.

This chain connects TRBV7-3 to TRBJ2-2, with TRBD2 matching over 15 bases. J was trimmed by 1 base and V by 2 bases; bases with no gene match: 11. Germline assignment: CDR1 SGHTA and CDR2 FQGTGA. This CDR3 has 21 residues. In DNA form, the CDR3 reads TGTGCCAGCAGCTTATCCCCACGGGGACTAGCGGGAGGCCGGAACACCGGGGAGCTGTTTTTT. This gives the protein CASSLSPRGLAGGRNTGELFF.

This clonotype was observed many times. The chain couples TRBV4-3 to TRBJ2-7; TRBD1 aligns across 8 bases. With 4 bases clipped from V and 3 bases from J, the junction kept 2 bases outside the gene matches. The CDR3 is 13 residues long. The germline V gene has CDR1 LGHNA and CDR2 YSLEER. The CDR3 DNA reads TGCGCCAGCAGCCCGGGACAGGACTACGAGCAGTACTTC. Its protein is CASSPGQDYEQYF.

This clonotype was detected ten times or more. The V gene is TRBV12-3 or TRBV12-4, the J gene TRBJ2-7; a possible D gene is TRBD1 (6 bases). CDR3 size: 14 residues. V was trimmed by 2 bases and J by 1 base, leaving 9 bases between them. The CDR3 DNA is TGTGCCAGCAGTTTAAGGCAGGGGTCCTACGAGCAGTACTTC. Amino acid sequence: CASSLRQGSYEQYF.

This clonotype was seen a handful of times. V usage is TRBV19 and J usage is TRBJ1-2; 9 bases fit TRBD1. CDR3 length equals 15 residues. Per germline, CDR1 LNHDA and CDR2 SQIVND (reference sequence). J lost 8 bases, V lost 1 base, and 8 bases had no gene match. For the CDR3, the DNA is TGTGCCAGTAGTATAGGGACAGGGGCGGTTTACGGCTACACCTTC. It yields the protein CASSIGTGAVYGYTF.

This clonotype was detected a few times. The V gene is TRBV3-1, the J gene TRBJ1-4, with D tentatively TRBD1 (6 bases). V lost 5 bases, J lost 6 bases, and 19 bases lay in between. Germline CDR1 reads LGHDT; CDR2 reads YNNKEL (reference sequence). The CDR3 totals 16 residues. DNA for the CDR3: TGTGCCAGCAGCTCCGTACCTCCAGGGGTACATGAAAAACTGTTTTTT. This sequence encodes CASSSVPPGVHEKLFF.

The sample holds a few counts of this clonotype. V and J are TRBV5-6 and TRBJ2-3; 11 nucleotides line up with TRBD1. Germline CDR1 and CDR2: SGHDT and YYEEEE. The CDR3 totals 13 residues. The V gene end was trimmed by 4 bases and the J gene end by 11 bases; junction bases not matched to a gene: 6. CDR3 in DNA: TGTGCCAGCAGCGCTGGGACAGGGGGTATGCAGTATTTT. Its translation: CASSAGTGGMQYF.

This clonotype has more than one count but fewer than ten. CDR3 amino acids: CSVGAGQVFYEQYF. The DNA for the CDR3 is TGCAGCGTTGGGGCGGGACAAGTATTCTACGAGCAGTACTTC. The J gene is TRBJ2-7, the V gene TRBV29-1; either TRBD1 or TRBD2 may fit D (6 bases each). CDR3 length equals 14 residues. Deletions cut 4 bases from V and 3 bases from J, with 16 bases between. The V gene's germline CDR1 is SQVTM and CDR2 ANQGSEA.

This chain joins TRBV2 and TRBJ1-1; TRBD1 matches at 8 bases. This CDR3 contains 15 residues. Trimming removed 0 bases from V and 1 base from J; junction bases left unmatched: 1. Germline V lookup: CDR1 SNHLY, CDR2 FYNNEI. CDR3 region: CASSEAGTGNTEAFF. For the CDR3, the DNA is TGTGCCAGCAGTGAAGCCGGGACAGGGAACACTGAAGCTTTCTTT.

In its sample, this clonotype was seen a few times. The chain joins TRBV9 to TRBJ2-1, with D possibly TRBD1 on 7 matching bases. Per germline, CDR1 SGDLS and CDR2 YYNGEE. The ends were cut back, 6 bases at V and 4 bases at J, with 14 bases in the middle. The CDR3 runs to 14 residues. The CDR3: CASTRGDRYNEQFF. CDR3 sequence (DNA): TGTGCCAGCACGCGCGGGGACAGATACAATGAGCAGTTCTTC.

This clonotype was seen a handful of times. V and J are TRBV24-1 and TRBJ2-2, with D perhaps matching TRBD2 (6 bases). The V gene lost 0 bases and the J gene lost 4 bases, with 11 bases spanning the gap. CDR3 length: 16 residues. Germline V gene data show CDR1 as KGHDR and CDR2 as SFDVKD. CDR3 DNA sequence: TGTGCCACCAGTGATTTGGAGGCTAGCGTCACCGGGGAGCTGTTTTTT. This codes for CATSDLEASVTGELFF.

The table lists this clonotype with a count of one. The J gene is TRBJ2-1, the V gene TRBV7-2; D unclear. The ends were cut back, 1 base at V and 0 bases at J, with 13 bases in the middle. Germline V lookup: CDR1 SGHTA, CDR2 FQGNSA. This CDR3 has 17 residues. CDR3 in amino acids: CASSLVGPTNSYNEQFF. Written as DNA, the CDR3 is TGTGCCAGCAGCTTAGTCGGGCCAACCAACTCCTACAATGAGCAGTTCTTC.